Listed here are 5 T cell receptor beta chains from one sample, sequenced in a study of tumor-infiltrating lymphocytes in primary liver carcinoma. Researchers generated TCR beta cDNA from 500 ng of total RNA, relying on a constant-region primer. Three nested multiplex PCR rounds, a slightly modified ARM-PCR, produced the libraries for TCR beta. Use of TRBV1-TRBV30 forward primers with a C-beta reverse primer characterized the first two PCR rounds, which lasted around 9 cycles each. Via MiXCR, TCRdb re-called the multiplex PCR reads, giving one row per CDR3 protein. Of approximately 330,000 distinct CDR3 sequences listed, 65% are singletons. Unsorted whole blood yielded the blood RNA, and germline DNA was also extracted. Sequenced material: peripheral blood. The source of these receptors is a man aged 35 to 55 with primary liver carcinoma and hepatitis B virus infection.

Points on this clonotype: This sequence may be a read error, since a much larger clone differs from it by one base. The chain employs TRBV6-1 and TRBJ2-1, with 8 bases that match TRBD1. Germline CDR1 and CDR2: MNHNS and SASEGT. Trimming at V came to 7 bases and at J to 13 bases, leaving 15 bases not matched to a gene. This CDR3 has 14 residues. For the CDR3, the DNA is TGTGCCAGCATTGCATTAAACCCGACAGGGGAACAGTTCTTC. Amino acids: CASIALNPTGEQFF.

This clonotype was picked up many times. The genes are TRBV6-5 and TRBJ2-1; D gene uncertain. The CDR3 sequence is 15 residues long. Germline assignment: CDR1 MNHEY and CDR2 SVGAGI. V lost 0 bases to trimming and J lost 8 bases, with 14 bases between them. CDR3 bases: TGTGCCAGCAGTTACTCGGTTCTAGAAGGTGATGAGCAGTTCTTC. Its protein is CASSYSVLEGDEQFF.

Points on this clonotype: At one of its ends the junction is not consistent with the germline gene, which may arise from a read error. The chain has TRBV4-3 and TRBJ1-2; TRBD1 is a possible D gene (5 bases). Germline CDR1 is LGHNA and CDR2 is YSLEER. The length of the CDR3 is 14 residues. CDR3 residues: CSSSLGTTPQGYTF. The CDR3 region has the DNA TGCTCCAGCAGCCTCGGGACTACCCCTCAGGGCTACACCTTC.

The chain has TRBV10-3 and TRBJ2-5; 7 nucleotides agree with TRBD2. This CDR3 is built from 14 residues. The J segment lost 7 bases and the V segment lost 5 bases, leaving 10 bases of the junction unmatched. Germline V gives CDR1 ENHRY, CDR2 SYGVKD. In nucleotides, the CDR3 is TGTGCCATCAGTAGCGGGGAGGGGCTTGGGACCCAGTACTTC. Its translation: CAISSGEGLGTQYF.

This clonotype is labeled medium-sized. The gene calls are TRBV11-1 and TRBJ2-7; a possible D gene is TRBD2 (5 bases). This CDR3 has 12 residues. Looked up from germline, CDR1 is SGHAT and CDR2 is FQDESV (reference sequence). V was shortened by 5 bases and J by 3 bases, with 8 bases between the two germline ends. CDR3 DNA: TGTGCCAGCAGCCTCGGGGACTACGAGCAGTACTTC. Translated, it gives CASSLGDYEQYF.